What follows describes a single TCR beta chain. Its matching antigen is unknown. Using immunoSEQ multiplex PCR, the repertoire was profiled, and TCRdb retains in-frame clones only, with some absent. Of hundreds of thousands of clones listed, 85% to 95% are singletons. This sample stems from a study of T cell responses to AZD1222 COVID-19 vaccine. Study results and limitations: Reportedly, close to half of spike-specific TCRs are directed against unmutated variant regions. White British donors predominated, females outnumbered males, and clonal diversity was possibly underestimated. Spike-specific TCR depth and breadth grew after two AZD1222 doses. Regions 160-218 and 743-854 dominated among vaccine-associated CD4 TCRs spanning spike.

The CDR3 is 14 residues long. Germline V gene data show CDR1 as LGHDT and CDR2 as YNNKEL (reference sequence). V lost 5 bases, J lost 0 bases, and 11 bases lay in between. This receptor was taken from an adult in good health. The sequenced sample was peripheral blood, obtained on day 0 of MenACWY control vaccination. The chain employs TRBV3-1 (or the pseudogene TRBV3-2) and TRBJ2-7; D ambiguous. In DNA, the CDR3 is TGTGCCAGCAGCGGAACCCCCAACTCCTACGAGCAGTACTTC. This gives the protein CASSGTPNSYEQYF.